The rows below give T cell receptor beta chains drawn from one sample of a study of shared clonotypes between healthy human individuals. Sequencing used immunoSEQ multiplex PCR; TCRdb keeps in-frame clones, though not all of them. The table lists around 2,000,000 clones, 85% to 95% of them singletons. Material for sequencing was naive CD4+ T cells sorted from blood. Source of these receptors: a man younger than 30 in good health. CDR3s include the opening cysteine and the closing phenylalanine or tryptophan. Each record gives: V gene, D gene, J gene, clone size, CDR3 DNA, CDR3 protein. A D gene is named only where the DNA matches it firmly. Clone size is shown for a subset of rows, as once, few, many or a class of expanded clone.

TRBV28	NA	TRBJ2-5	NA	TGTGCCAGCAGTTTTCCGGGGATTGTGGAGACCCAGTACTTC	CASSFPGIVETQYF
TRBV10-3	NA	TRBJ1-1	NA	TGTGCCATCAGTGAGTCGGAGAGGACTGAAGCTTTCTTT	CAISESERTEAFF
TRBV9	NA	TRBJ1-2	NA	TGTGCCGTCCCCGGGTTCTATGGCTACACCTTC	CAVPGFYGYTF
TRBV12-5	NA	TRBJ2-1	NA	TGTGCTAGTCAGCGGCCCTTCTCTGAGCAGTTCTTC	CASQRPFSEQFF
TRBV23-1	TRBD1	TRBJ2-7	NA	TGCGCCAGCAGTCATCGGGACAGGGGGATATGCTACGAGCAGTACTTC	CASSHRDRGICYEQYF
TRBV14	NA	TRBJ1-2	NA	TGTGCCAGCAGCCAAGCGGGGGCAGGCCTGATCTATGGCTACACCTTC	CASSQAGAGLIYGYTF
TRBV5-1	NA	TRBJ2-2	NA	TGCGCCAGCAGCTTGGTACTAGCATCCACCGGGGAGCTGTTTTTT	CASSLVLASTGELFF
TRBV4-1	NA	TRBJ1-3	NA	TGCGCCAGCAGCCAGGAAAGCGTAAGCTCTGGAAACACCATATATTTT	CASSQESVSSGNTIYF
TRBV2	NA	TRBJ1-4	NA	TGTGCCAGCAGCCCATCCGGGAAACTGTTTTTT	CASSPSGKLFF
TRBV7-9	NA	TRBJ2-5	NA	TGTGCCAGCAGCCCAGCCTTGACCCAAGAGACCCAGTACTTC	CASSPALTQETQYF
TRBV28	NA	TRBJ1-1	NA	TGTGCCAGCCAGGAGAACACTGAAGCTTTCTTT	CASQENTEAFF
TRBV20-1	NA	TRBJ2-5	NA	TGCAGTGGTTGGGCGGGTGAGACCCAGTACTTC	CSGWAGETQYF
TRBV29-1	NA	TRBJ2-5	NA	TGCAGCGTACCTTGGCCCAGCCAAGAGACCCAGTACTTC	CSVPWPSQETQYF
TRBV10-3	NA	TRBJ2-7	NA	TGTGCCATCAGGGGGGTTACCAACTCCTACGAGCAGTACTTC	CAIRGVTNSYEQYF
TRBV19	NA	TRBJ2-5	once	TGTGCCACCACAGGGCCCTGGGAGACCCAGTACTTC	CATTGPWETQYF
TRBV5-4	NA	TRBJ2-3	NA	TGTGCCAGCAGCTTGGGGGGGTTAGATACGCAGTATTTT	CASSLGGLDTQYF
TRBV7-6	NA	TRBJ2-1	once	TGTGCCAGCAGCCTCTCCTACAATGAGCAGTTCTTC	CASSLSYNEQFF
TRBV27	TRBD1	TRBJ1-4	NA	TGTGCCAGCAGCCCCCTTGGACAGGGACTCGAAAAACTGTTTTTT	CASSPLGQGLEKLFF
TRBV10-3	NA	TRBJ2-2	NA	TGTGCCATCAGTGAGTGGGCAGGGTCCGGGGAGCTGTTTTTT	CAISEWAGSGELFF
TRBV11-2	NA	TRBJ2-2	once	TGTGCCAGCAGCTTAGATTCAGGTGGGACCGGGGAGCTGTTTTTT	CASSLDSGGTGELFF
TRBV6-1	NA	TRBJ2-2	NA	TGTGCCAGCAGTGTTGGCCGGGAGCTGTTTTTT	CASSVGRELFF
TRBV15	NA	TRBJ2-7	NA	TGTGCCACCAGCAGAGATCCGGCCGGCCAGCAGTACTTC	CATSRDPAGQQYF
TRBV20-1	NA	TRBJ2-3	NA	TGCAGTGCTAGAAGGTCAGATACGCAGTATTTT	CSARRSDTQYF
TRBV18	NA	TRBJ2-2	NA	TGTGCCAGCTCACGGCGGATTAACACCGGGGAGCTGTTTTTT	CASSRRINTGELFF
TRBV4-1	TRBD2	TRBJ2-7	NA	TGCGCCAGCAGCCAAGAAGGGGCGACTAGCGTCTACGAGCAGTACTTC	CASSQEGATSVYEQYF
TRBV18	NA	TRBJ2-1	NA	TGTGCCAGCTCACCGATCACGGACGAGCAGTTCTTC	CASSPITDEQFF
TRBV7-2	TRBD1	TRBJ2-5	NA	TGTGCCAGCAGCTTACCCAGGACAGGGGAAGAGACCCAGTACTTC	CASSLPRTGEETQYF
TRBV19	NA	TRBJ2-2	NA	TGTGCCACCTGTCCGGGGCGGGACACCGGGGAGCTGTTTTTT	CATCPGRDTGELFF
TRBV7-9	NA	TRBJ1-6	NA	TGTGCCAGCAGCTTAACCGGGACCCTACGTCTACCCCTCCACTTT	CASSLTGTLRLPLHF
TRBV7-3	NA	TRBJ2-2	NA	TGTGCCAGCAGCTTAACAGCGGTGTCGACCGGGGAGCTGTTTTTT	CASSLTAVSTGELFF
TRBV2	NA	TRBJ2-7	few	TGTGCCAGCACTACAGGGCACTACGAGCAGTACTTC	CASTTGHYEQYF
TRBV19	TRBD1	TRBJ1-6	NA	TGTGCCAGTAGTGCCCCCCCGGGACAGGGAATCAATTCACCCCTCCACTTT	CASSAPPGQGINSPLHF
TRBV5-1	NA	TRBJ2-1	NA	TGCGCCAGCAGCCCCTCCGACCAGGTAGGGGGCAATGAGCAGTTCTTC	CASSPSDQVGGNEQFF
TRBV19	NA	TRBJ2-2	NA	TGTGCCAGTAGTCCCAGGGGTCAAACCGGGGAGCTGTTTTTT	CASSPRGQTGELFF
TRBV6-1	NA	TRBJ1-6	once	TGTGCCAGCAGTGAAGACGGACAGCTCATTCCTAATTCACCCCTCCACTTT	CASSEDGQLIPNSPLHF